This TCR beta chain stems from a study of tumor and adjacent non-tumor tissue in lung cancer. Study context: Patients comprised about a dozen adenocarcinoma, 2 squamous cell carcinoma and 1 small cell lung cancer. The patients, roughly eleven men and a handful of women, were roughly 30 to 80 with stage I to III disease.

A modified ARM-PCR protocol with three rounds of nested PCR amplified TCRbeta. TCRdb re-analysed the multiplex PCR reads in MiXCR, keeping a single row per CDR3 protein. The sample lists roughly 70,000 distinct CDR3 sequences, around four fifths seen once, with roughly 27% in the top ten. The template was RNA from unsorted bulk tissue. The germline V gene has CDR1 DFQATT and CDR2 SNEGSKA (reference sequence). The CDR3 covers 14 residues. Notes on the study in general: Tumor tissue had significantly higher TCR diversity than normal lung. Tumor repertoires had a smaller top 100 clone share than normal lung.

Concerning this clonotype itself: The antigen remains unidentified. An end of the junction does not agree with germline; a read error may underlie this.

The chain has TRBV20-1 and TRBJ1-5; 10 bases are a match to TRBD1. The sequencing input was lung tumor tissue. The origin of this receptor is a man aged 55-75 years with non-small cell lung cancer. The CDR3 region is CSATPDRGPQPQHF. CDR3 in DNA: TGCAGTGCTACACCCGACAGGGGGCCCCAGCCTCAGCATTTT.